The sequence of this T cell receptor (beta chain) was determined in a study of blood T cell repertoires in COVID-19 (dated by TCRdb to between 2020 and 2021). About the study as a whole: Collaborator samples came from the United States, Italy and Spain and covered acute and convalescent phases of COVID-19. Where available, HLA class I and class II types were taken from metadata supplied by the sample provider and were not determined by assay-based typing. The repertoires were released in a freely available public database meant as a resource for research on the immune response to SARS-CoV-2. The samples were drawn from two sources: the first 160 participants of the ongoing ImmuneRACE study, and fewer than 1,500 subjects contributed by 6 global collaborators. The material from the prospective study consisted of cDNA or gDNA derived from T cells, B-cell-depleted T cells, or PBMCs. Sample metadata almost always included a de-identified subject ID, COVID-19 status, age in years and sex. Subjects who had been exposed to COVID-19, were actively infected with it, or had recovered from it provided the deeply sampled blood TCRbeta repertoires that made up the dataset. The full study reports these points: Clinical and demographic metadata were provided uncurated, with the amount varying by source and participant.

TCRbeta CDR3 regions were amplified from genomic DNA using the immunoSEQ Assay, a bias-controlled multiplex PCR. For the original study's pipeline: Within the assay, amplification of reference gene primers was used to estimate how many nucleated cells each sample contained. To quantify the absolute abundance of each unique TCRbeta CDR3 rearrangement, sequence reads were collapsed and filtered. Productive Simpson clonality was computed per sample as the square root of Simpson's diversity index over productive rearrangements. Sourced from immuneACCESS, this table was stored by TCRdb with only in-frame sequences that have V and J called. A share of the clones is absent; for the studies checked, an unresolved V gene accounts for under half, and the remainder has no known explanation. D and trimming were read from the DNA, whereas the V and J calls and clone size are those reported in that table. Within this sample are around 130,000 clones, with more than 75% of them counted one time only. The ten largest clones capture roughly 2.2% of the sample.

Remarks on this clone: Its antigen has not been determined. No qualities accompany the bases; no much larger clone lies one base away.

Collaborating institutions collected whole blood in K2EDTA tubes following their own protocols. For TCRbeta analysis, collaborator samples were shipped as frozen whole blood, as isolated PBMCs, or as DNA extracted from either sample type. This clonotype was obtained from a woman aged 50 to 60 with acute or convalescent COVID-19. Source material: peripheral blood.

CDR3 region: CATSVPAYEQYF. Read as DNA, the sequence is TGTGCCACCAGTGTCCCCGCCTACGAGCAGTACTTC. This chain is built from TRBV24-1 and TRBJ2-7; no D gene can be assigned with confidence. CDR1 and CDR2 (KGHDR, SFDVKD) derive from the germline V gene. V and J are truncated by 5 bases and 2 bases respectively, leaving an intervening sequence of 6 bases. There are 12 amino acids in the CDR3, from cysteine to phenylalanine inclusive. The kept DNA is CDR3 alone, 36 bases in frame from the first base.